The rows below give T cell receptor beta chains drawn from one sample of a study of T cell changes during pregnancy in multiple sclerosis. Measured with immunoSEQ multiplex PCR; TCRdb has only the in-frame clones, and not every one. This table holds some 100,000 clones, 94% found once. Specimen: peripheral blood, collected before pregnancy. These receptors all stem from a female donor with multiple sclerosis, enrolled in a pregnancy study. Both conserved end residues are part of each CDR3. D genes are given only for firm matches. Some rows mark clone size as missing; the rest say once, few, many or name a class of expanded clone.

clone size	D gene	V gene	J gene	CDR3 protein	CDR3 DNA
-	-	TRBV5-4	TRBJ2-2	CASSKQTGVLNGELFF	TGTGCCAGCAGCAAGCAAACGGGAGTCCTCAACGGAGAGCTGTTTTTT
-	-	TRBV19	TRBJ1-5	CASSRGVRPQHF	TGTGCCAGTAGTAGGGGGGTCCGGCCCCAGCATTTT
-	-	TRBV16	TRBJ1-1	CASSQSFGSTEAFF	TGTGCCAGCAGCCAATCCTTTGGGAGCACTGAAGCTTTCTTT
once	TRBD2	TRBV4-2	TRBJ2-5	CASSQDWSGLVGPETQYF	TGTGCCAGCAGCCAAGATTGGAGTGGACTAGTCGGTCCCGAGACCCAGTACTTC
-	-	TRBV28	TRBJ1-5	CASSPRQPQHF	TGTGCCAGCAGCCCCCGTCAGCCCCAGCATTTT
-	TRBD1	TRBV10-1	TRBJ1-2	CASSPGGAYGYTF	TGCGCCAGCAGCCCAGGGGGAGCGTATGGCTACACCTTC
-	TRBD1	TRBV13	TRBJ1-2	CASIIRGTGEASGYTF	TGTGCCAGCATCATAAGGGGAACAGGGGAAGCGAGCGGCTACACCTTC
few	-	TRBV28	TRBJ2-7	CASSSSMRQEQYF	TGTGCCAGCAGTTCCTCGATGAGACAGGAGCAGTACTTC
once	TRBD2	TRBV4-2	TRBJ2-3	CASSQGGGEADTQYF	TGTGCCAGCAGCCAAGGGGGAGGGGAAGCAGATACGCAGTATTTT
-	-	TRBV19	TRBJ1-1	CASSIVPGLNTEAFF	TGTGCCAGTAGTATAGTTCCGGGGTTAAACACTGAAGCTTTCTTT
-	TRBD1	TRBV6-5	TRBJ1-1	CASSQGVNTEAFF	TGTGCCAGCAGTCAGGGGGTGAACACTGAAGCTTTCTTT
-	-	TRBV5-1	TRBJ2-5	CASSRQSRGSGETQYF	TGCGCCAGCAGCCGGCAATCGAGGGGTAGCGGAGAGACCCAGTACTTC
-	TRBD2	TRBV2	TRBJ2-1	CASRGLAAYNEQFF	TGTGCCAGCAGAGGACTAGCGGCATACAATGAGCAGTTCTTC
-	TRBD2	TRBV19	TRBJ2-1	CASSRPGLAGDGYNEQFF	TGTGCCAGTAGTAGACCGGGACTAGCGGGAGACGGGTACAATGAGCAGTTCTTC
once	TRBD2	TRBV5-1	TRBJ2-3	CASSIGRTSGSTDTQYF	TGCGCCAGCAGCATTGGCCGGACTAGCGGTAGCACAGATACGCAGTATTTT
-	TRBD1	TRBV7-2	TRBJ2-1	CASSLVGTGVYNEQFF	TGTGCCAGCAGCTTAGTGGGGACAGGGGTCTACAATGAGCAGTTCTTC
-	-	TRBV7-3	TRBJ2-1	CASSQSGTPNNEQFF	TGTGCCAGCAGCCAATCCGGGACTCCCAACAATGAGCAGTTCTTC
-	TRBD2	TRBV4-1	TRBJ2-7	CASSQGGTGGLPIYEQYF	TGCGCCAGCAGCCAAGGAGGCACGGGAGGCCTCCCAATCTACGAGCAGTACTTC
-	-	TRBV7-8	TRBJ1-2	CASSLPGTQRIKDGYTF	TGTGCCAGCAGCTTACCCGGGACACAAAGGATTAAGGATGGCTACACCTTC
-	-	TRBV5-1	TRBJ1-5	CASSSLPGGSGQPQHF	TGCGCCAGCAGCTCATTGCCGGGTGGGTCAGGGCAGCCCCAGCATTTT